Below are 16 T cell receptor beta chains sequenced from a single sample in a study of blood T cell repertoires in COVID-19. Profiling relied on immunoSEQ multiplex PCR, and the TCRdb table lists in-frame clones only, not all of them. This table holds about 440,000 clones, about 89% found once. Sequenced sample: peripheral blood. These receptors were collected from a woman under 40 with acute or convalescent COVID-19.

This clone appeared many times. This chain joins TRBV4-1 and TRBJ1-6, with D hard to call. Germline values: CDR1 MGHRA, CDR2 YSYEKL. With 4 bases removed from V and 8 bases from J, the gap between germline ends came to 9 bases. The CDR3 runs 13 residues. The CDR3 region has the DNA TGCGCCAGCAGCCTCGGTAGTTATTCACCCCTCCACTTT. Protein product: CASSLGSYSPLHF.

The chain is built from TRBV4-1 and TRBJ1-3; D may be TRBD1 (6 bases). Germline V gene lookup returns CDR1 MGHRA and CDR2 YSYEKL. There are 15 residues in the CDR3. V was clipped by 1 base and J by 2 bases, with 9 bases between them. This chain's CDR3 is CASSQGAGAGNTIYF. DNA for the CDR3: TGCGCCAGCAGCCAAGGGGCAGGGGCTGGAAACACCATATATTTT.

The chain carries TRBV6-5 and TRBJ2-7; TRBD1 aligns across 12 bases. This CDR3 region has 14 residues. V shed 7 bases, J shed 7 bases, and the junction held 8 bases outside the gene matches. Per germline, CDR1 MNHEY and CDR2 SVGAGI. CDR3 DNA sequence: TGTGCCAGCACCGGGGACAGGGGGCGATGGGAGCAGTACTTC. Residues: CASTGDRGRWEQYF.

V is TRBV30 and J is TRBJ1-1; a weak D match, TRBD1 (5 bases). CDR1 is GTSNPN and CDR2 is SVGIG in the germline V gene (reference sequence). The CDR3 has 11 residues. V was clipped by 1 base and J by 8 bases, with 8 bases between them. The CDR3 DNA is TGTGCCTGGAGTGAGAAGGGGGAAGCTTTCTTT. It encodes CAWSEKGEAFF.

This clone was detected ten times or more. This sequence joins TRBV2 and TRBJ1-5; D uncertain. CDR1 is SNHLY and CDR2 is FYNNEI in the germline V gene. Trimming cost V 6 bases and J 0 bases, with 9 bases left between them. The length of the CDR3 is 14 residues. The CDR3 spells CASRLKASNQPQHF. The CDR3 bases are TGTGCCAGCAGACTAAAAGCTAGCAATCAGCCCCAGCATTTT.

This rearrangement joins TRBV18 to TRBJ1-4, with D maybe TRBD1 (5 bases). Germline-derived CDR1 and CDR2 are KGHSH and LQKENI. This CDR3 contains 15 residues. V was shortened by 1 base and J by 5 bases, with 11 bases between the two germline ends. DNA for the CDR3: TGTGCCAGCTCACCACTGGCAGGGCTCAATGAAAAACTGTTTTTT. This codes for CASSPLAGLNEKLFF.

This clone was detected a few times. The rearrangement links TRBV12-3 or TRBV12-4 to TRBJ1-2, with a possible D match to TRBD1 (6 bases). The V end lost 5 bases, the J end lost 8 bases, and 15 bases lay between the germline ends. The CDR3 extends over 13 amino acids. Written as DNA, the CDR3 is TGTGCCAGCAGTGAAACAGGGATTGGCGGCTACACCTTC. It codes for CASSETGIGGYTF.

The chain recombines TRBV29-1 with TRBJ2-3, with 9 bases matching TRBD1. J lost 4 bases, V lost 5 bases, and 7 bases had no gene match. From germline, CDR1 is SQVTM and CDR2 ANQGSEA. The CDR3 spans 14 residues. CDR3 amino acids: CSVSGTGFPDTQYF. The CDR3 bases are TGCAGCGTTTCCGGGACAGGGTTCCCAGATACGCAGTATTTT.

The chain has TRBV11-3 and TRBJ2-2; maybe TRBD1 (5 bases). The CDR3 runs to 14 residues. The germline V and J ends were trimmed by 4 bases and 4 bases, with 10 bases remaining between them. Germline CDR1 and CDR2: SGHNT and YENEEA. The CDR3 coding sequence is TGTGCCAGCAGCTACGACAGCCTCACCGGGGAGCTGTTTTTT. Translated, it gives CASSYDSLTGELFF.

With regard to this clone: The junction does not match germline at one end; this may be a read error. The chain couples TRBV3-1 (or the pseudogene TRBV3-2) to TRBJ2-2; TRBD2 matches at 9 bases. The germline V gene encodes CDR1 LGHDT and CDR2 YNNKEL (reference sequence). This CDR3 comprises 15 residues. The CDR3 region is CARSPPRGGRGELFF. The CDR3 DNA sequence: TGTGCCCGCAGCCCCCCGCGGGGGGGGAGGGGGGAGCTGTTTTTT.

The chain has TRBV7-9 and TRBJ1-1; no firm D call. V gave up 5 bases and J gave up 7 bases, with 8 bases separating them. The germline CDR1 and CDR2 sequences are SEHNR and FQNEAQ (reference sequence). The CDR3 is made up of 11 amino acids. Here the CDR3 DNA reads TGTGCCAGCAGCCCCGTCCGTGAAGCTTTCTTT. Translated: CASSPVREAFF.

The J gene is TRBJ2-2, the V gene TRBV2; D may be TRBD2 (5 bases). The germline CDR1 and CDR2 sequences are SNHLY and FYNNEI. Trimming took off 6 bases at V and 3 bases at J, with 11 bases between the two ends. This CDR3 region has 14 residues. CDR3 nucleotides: TGTGCCAGCAGAGACTATGTGTACACCGGGGAGCTGTTTTTT. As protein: CASRDYVYTGELFF.

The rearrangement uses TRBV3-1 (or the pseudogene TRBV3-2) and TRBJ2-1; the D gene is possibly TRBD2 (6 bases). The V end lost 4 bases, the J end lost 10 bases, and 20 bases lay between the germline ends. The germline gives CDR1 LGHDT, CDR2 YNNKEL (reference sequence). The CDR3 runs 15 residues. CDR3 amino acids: CASSRDGGLFGEQFF. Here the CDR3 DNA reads TGTGCCAGCAGCCGAGATGGGGGACTCTTTGGGGAGCAGTTCTTC.

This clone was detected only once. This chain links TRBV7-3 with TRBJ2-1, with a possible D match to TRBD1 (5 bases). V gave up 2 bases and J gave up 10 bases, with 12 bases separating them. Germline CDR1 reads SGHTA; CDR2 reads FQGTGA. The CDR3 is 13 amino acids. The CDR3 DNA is TGTGCCAGCAGCTTATCAGGGAATGGCGAGCAGTTCTTC. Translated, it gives CASSLSGNGEQFF.

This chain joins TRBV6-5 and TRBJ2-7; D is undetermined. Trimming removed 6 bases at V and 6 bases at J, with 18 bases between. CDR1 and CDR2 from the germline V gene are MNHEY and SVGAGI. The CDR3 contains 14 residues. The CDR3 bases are TGTGCCAGCAGGCTCTCGATAAGCTTGTCCGAGCAGTACTTC. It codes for CASRLSISLSEQYF.

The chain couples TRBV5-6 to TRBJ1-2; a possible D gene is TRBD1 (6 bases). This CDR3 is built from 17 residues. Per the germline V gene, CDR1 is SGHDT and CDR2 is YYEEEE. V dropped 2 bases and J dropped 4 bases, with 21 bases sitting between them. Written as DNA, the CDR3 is TGTGCCAGCAGCTTCGAAGGGGGTTTTGTATTCGGCTATGGCTACACCTTC. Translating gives CASSFEGGFVFGYGYTF.